These T cell receptor beta chains were read from a single sample in a study of blood T cell repertoires in COVID-19. Some clones are missing from TCRdb's copy, which holds only in-frame ones; the method was immunoSEQ multiplex PCR. The sample has around 67,000 clones, about 91% seen once. The sequenced material came from peripheral blood. These TCRs come from a woman of 80 years or more with active or convalescent COVID-19. CDR3s include the opening cysteine and the closing phenylalanine or tryptophan. D genes are given only for firm matches. Rows may omit the clone size; those that give it use once, few, many or a size class.

clone_size	d_call	j_call	v_call	cdr3_aa	cdr3_nt
NA	NA	TRBJ2-3	TRBV5-1	CASRTAGDTDTQYF	TGCGCCAGCAGGACAGCAGGGGACACAGATACGCAGTATTTT
NA	TRBD2	TRBJ2-5	TRBV7-2	CASSLRSRGGRETQYF	TGTGCCAGCAGCTTACGGTCGCGGGGGGGCCGGGAGACCCAGTACTTC
NA	TRBD2	TRBJ2-3	TRBV24-1	CATSDPWGSGRTHTQYF	TGTGCCACCAGTGATCCCTGGGGTAGCGGGAGAACCCATACGCAGTATTTT
few	TRBD1	TRBJ1-2	TRBV7-9	CASGGQGAPNYGYTF	TGTGCCAGCGGGGGACAGGGGGCGCCCAACTATGGCTACACCTTC
NA	NA	TRBJ1-1	TRBV9	CASSVGGDLMNTEAFF	TGTGCCAGCAGCGTAGGGGGGGATCTAATGAACACTGAAGCTTTCTTT
NA	NA	TRBJ1-4	TRBV5-1	CASSNRPNEKLFF	TGCGCCAGCAGTAACAGACCTAATGAAAAACTGTTTTTT
NA	NA	TRBJ1-5	TRBV9	CASSAGSSNQPQHF	TGTGCCAGCAGCGCAGGGTCTAGCAATCAGCCCCAGCATTTT
NA	NA	TRBJ2-1	TRBV5-6	CASSFRRGRYNEQFF	TGTGCCAGCAGCTTCAGGCGGGGTAGGTACAATGAGCAGTTCTTC
NA	TRBD1	TRBJ2-2	TRBV7-9	CASSPLSQGAGELFF	TGTGCCAGCAGCCCCCTTTCCCAGGGGGCCGGGGAGCTGTTTTTT
once	NA	TRBJ1-3	TRBV25-1	CASSDRETWGNTIYF	TGTGCCAGCAGTGACAGGGAAACGTGGGGAAACACCATATATTTT
NA	NA	TRBJ1-1	TRBV5-5	CASTARGNTEAFF	TGTGCCAGCACCGCCCGGGGGAACACTGAAGCTTTCTTT
NA	NA	TRBJ2-3	TRBV13	CASSFRVDTQYF	TGTGCCAGCAGCTTCCGGGTAGATACGCAGTATTTT
NA	TRBD1	TRBJ1-2	TRBV5-1	CASSWGQFYGYTF	TGCGCCAGCAGCTGGGGACAGTTCTATGGCTACACCTTC
NA	NA	TRBJ1-5	TRBV7-8	CASSLVQGAQPQHF	TGTGCCAGCAGCTTAGTCCAGGGTGCTCAGCCCCAGCATTTT
NA	TRBD1	TRBJ1-2	TRBV5-1	CASSFGTEFYGYTF	TGCGCCAGCAGCTTCGGGACAGAATTCTATGGCTACACCTTC
NA	NA	TRBJ1-5	TRBV7-9	CASSSSHRNQPQHF	TGTGCCAGCAGCTCCAGTCATCGCAATCAGCCCCAGCATTTT
NA	TRBD2	TRBJ2-1	TRBV11-2	CASSLDRGVAGTQVWFF	TGTGCCAGCAGCTTAGATCGAGGGGTAGCGGGAACCCAGGTATGGTTCTTC